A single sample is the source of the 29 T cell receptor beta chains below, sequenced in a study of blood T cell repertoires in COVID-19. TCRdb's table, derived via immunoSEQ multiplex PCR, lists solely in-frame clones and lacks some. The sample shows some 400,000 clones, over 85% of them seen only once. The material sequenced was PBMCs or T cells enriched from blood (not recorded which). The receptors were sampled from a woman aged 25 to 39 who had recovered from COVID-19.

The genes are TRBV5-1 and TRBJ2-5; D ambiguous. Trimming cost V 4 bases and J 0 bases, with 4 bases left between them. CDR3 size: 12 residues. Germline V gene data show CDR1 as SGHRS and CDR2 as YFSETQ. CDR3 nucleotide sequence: TGCGCCAGCAGCCAGTACCAAGAGACCCAGTACTTC. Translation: CASSQYQETQYF.

DNA for the CDR3: TGTGCCAGCAGCTTCCAGGGGGCCAGCAACACTGAAGCTTTCTTT. Its translation: CASSFQGASNTEAFF. V usage is TRBV3-1 (or the pseudogene TRBV3-2) and J usage is TRBJ1-1; 8 bases are shared with TRBD1. The CDR3 totals 15 residues. J was trimmed by 2 bases and V by 5 bases; bases with no gene match: 7. The germline V gene encodes CDR1 LGHDT and CDR2 YNNKEL (reference sequence).

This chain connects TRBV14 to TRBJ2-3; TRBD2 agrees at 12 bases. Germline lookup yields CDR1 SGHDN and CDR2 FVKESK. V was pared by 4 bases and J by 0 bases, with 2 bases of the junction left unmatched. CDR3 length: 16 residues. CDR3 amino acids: CASSRGLAGSTDTQYF. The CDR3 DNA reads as TGTGCCAGCAGCCGTGGACTAGCGGGGAGCACAGATACGCAGTATTTT.

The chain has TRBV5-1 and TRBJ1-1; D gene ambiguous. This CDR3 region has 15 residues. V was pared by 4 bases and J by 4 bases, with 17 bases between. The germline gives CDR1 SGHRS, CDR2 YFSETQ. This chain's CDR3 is CASSPFGEAGTEAFF. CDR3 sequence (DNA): TGCGCCAGCAGCCCTTTCGGGGAGGCGGGCACTGAAGCTTTCTTT.

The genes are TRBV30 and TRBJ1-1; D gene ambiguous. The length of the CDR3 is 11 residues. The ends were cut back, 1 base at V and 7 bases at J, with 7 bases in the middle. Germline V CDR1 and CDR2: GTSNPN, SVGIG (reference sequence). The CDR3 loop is CAWSGGYEAFF. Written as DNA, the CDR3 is TGTGCCTGGAGTGGAGGGTATGAAGCTTTCTTT. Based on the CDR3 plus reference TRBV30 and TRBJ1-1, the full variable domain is SQTIHQWPATLVQPVGSPLSLECTVEGTSNPNLYWYRQAAGRGLQLLFYSVGIGQISSEVPQNLSASRPQDRQFILSSKKLLLSDSGFYLCAWSGGYEAFFGQGTRLTVV.

CDR3 protein: CASSHRVHEQYF. Written as DNA, the CDR3 is TGTGCCAGCAGCCACCGAGTCCACGAGCAGTACTTC. The rearrangement uses TRBV3-1 (or the pseudogene TRBV3-2) and TRBJ2-7; no definite D call. The CDR3 consists of 12 residues. V was cut by 3 bases and J by 5 bases, with 8 bases left in between. Germline CDR1 reads LGHDT; CDR2 reads YNNKEL (reference sequence).

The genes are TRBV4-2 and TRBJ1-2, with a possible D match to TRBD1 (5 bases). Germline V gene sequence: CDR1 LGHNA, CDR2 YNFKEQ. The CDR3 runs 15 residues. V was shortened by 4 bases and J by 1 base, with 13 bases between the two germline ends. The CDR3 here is CASSPIGGVNYGYTF. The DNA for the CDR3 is TGTGCCAGCAGCCCGATTGGAGGGGTTAACTATGGCTACACCTTC.

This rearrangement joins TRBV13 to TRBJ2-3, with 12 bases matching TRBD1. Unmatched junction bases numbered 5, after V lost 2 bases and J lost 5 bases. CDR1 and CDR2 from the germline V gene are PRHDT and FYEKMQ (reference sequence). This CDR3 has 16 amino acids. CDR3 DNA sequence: TGTGCCAGCAGCTTAAGGGGGACAGGGGGCGTAGATACGCAGTATTTT. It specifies CASSLRGTGGVDTQYF.

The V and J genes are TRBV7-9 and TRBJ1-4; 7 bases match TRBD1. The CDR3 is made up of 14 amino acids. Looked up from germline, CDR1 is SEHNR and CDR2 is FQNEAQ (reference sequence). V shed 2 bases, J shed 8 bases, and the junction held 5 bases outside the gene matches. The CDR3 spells CASSLRDRSEKLFF. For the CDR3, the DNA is TGTGCCAGCAGCTTAAGGGACAGATCCGAAAAACTGTTTTTT.

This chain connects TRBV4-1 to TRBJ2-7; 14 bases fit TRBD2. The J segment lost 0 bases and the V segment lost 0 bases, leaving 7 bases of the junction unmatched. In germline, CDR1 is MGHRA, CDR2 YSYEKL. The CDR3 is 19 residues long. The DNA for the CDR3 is TGCGCCAGCAGCCAAGAGGGGGGACTAGCGGGAGTCTACTCCTACGAGCAGTACTTC. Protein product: CASSQEGGLAGVYSYEQYF.

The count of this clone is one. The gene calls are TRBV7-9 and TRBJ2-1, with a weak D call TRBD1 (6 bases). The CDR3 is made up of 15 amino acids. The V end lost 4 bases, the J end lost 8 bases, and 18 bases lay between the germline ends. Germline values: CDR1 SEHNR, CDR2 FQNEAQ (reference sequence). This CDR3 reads CASSWGQGELDEQFF. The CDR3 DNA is TGTGCCAGCAGCTGGGGGCAGGGTGAATTGGATGAGCAGTTCTTC. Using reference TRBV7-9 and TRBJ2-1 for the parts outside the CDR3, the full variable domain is DTGVSQNPRHKITKRGQNVTFRCDPISEHNRLYWYRQTLGQGPEFLTYFQNEAQLEKSRLLSDRFSAERPKGSFSTLEIQRTEQGDSAMYLCASSWGQGELDEQFFGPGTRLTVL.

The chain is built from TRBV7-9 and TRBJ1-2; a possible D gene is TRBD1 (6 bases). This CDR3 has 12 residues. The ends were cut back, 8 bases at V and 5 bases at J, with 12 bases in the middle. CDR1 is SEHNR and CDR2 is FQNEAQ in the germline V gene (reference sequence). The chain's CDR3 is CASGAGTYGYTF. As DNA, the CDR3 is TGTGCCAGCGGAGCCGGGACATATGGCTACACCTTC.

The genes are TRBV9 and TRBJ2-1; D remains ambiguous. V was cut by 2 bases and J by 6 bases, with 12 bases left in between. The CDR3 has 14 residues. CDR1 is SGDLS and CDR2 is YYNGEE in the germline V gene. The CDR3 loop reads CASSVYSSGNEQFF. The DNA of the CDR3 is TGTGCCAGCAGCGTTTACAGTTCCGGCAATGAGCAGTTCTTC.

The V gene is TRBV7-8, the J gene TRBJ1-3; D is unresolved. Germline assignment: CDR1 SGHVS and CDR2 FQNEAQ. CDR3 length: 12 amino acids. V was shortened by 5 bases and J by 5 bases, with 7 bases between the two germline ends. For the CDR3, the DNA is TGTGCCAGCAGCCTTCGTCGAAACACCATATATTTT. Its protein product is CASSLRRNTIYF.

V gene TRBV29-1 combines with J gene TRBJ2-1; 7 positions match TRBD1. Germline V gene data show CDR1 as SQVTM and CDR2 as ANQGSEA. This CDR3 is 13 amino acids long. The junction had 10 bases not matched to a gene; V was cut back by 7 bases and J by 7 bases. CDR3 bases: TGCAGCGCGGAGAGGGGGCTGGGAAATGAGCAGTTCTTC. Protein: CSAERGLGNEQFF.

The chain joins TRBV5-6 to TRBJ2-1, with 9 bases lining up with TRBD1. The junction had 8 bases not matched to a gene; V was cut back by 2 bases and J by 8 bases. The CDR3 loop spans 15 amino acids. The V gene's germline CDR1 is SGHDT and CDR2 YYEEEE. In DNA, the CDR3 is TGTGCCAGCAGCTTAGGGACAGGGTACGGCGATGAGCAGTTCTTC. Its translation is CASSLGTGYGDEQFF.

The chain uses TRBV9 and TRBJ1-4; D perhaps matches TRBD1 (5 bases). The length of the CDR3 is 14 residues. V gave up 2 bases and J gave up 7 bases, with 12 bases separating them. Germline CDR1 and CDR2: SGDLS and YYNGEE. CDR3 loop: CASSVGGKSEKLFF. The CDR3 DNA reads TGTGCCAGCAGCGTTGGGGGGAAGAGTGAAAAACTGTTTTTT.

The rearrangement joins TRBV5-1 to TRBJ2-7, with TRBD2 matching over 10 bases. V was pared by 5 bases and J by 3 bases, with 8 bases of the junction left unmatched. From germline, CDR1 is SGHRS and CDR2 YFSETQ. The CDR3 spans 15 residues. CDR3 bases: TGCGCCAGCAGTAGATCCGGGACTAGCGACTACGAGCAGTACTTC. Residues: CASSRSGTSDYEQYF.

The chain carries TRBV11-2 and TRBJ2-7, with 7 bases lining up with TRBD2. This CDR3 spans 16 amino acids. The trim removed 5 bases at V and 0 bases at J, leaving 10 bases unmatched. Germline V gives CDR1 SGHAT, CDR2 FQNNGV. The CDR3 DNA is TGTGCCAGCAGCCCCCTGGGGACTAAGAGCTCCTACGAGCAGTACTTC. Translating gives CASSPLGTKSSYEQYF.

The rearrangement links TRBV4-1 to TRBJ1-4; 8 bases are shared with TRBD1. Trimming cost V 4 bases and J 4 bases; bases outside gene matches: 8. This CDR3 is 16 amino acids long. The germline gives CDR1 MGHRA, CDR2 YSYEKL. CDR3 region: CASSPAGTGRNEKLFF. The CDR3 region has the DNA TGCGCCAGCAGCCCCGCCGGGACAGGACGTAATGAAAAACTGTTTTTT.

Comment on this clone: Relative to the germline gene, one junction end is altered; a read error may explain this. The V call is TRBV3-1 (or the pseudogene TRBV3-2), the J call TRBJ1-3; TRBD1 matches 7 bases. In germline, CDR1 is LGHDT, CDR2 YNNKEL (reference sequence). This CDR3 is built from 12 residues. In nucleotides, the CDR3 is TGTGCCAGCAGCCAACAACCGGGACAGAAGCATTTT. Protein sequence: CASSQQPGQKHF.

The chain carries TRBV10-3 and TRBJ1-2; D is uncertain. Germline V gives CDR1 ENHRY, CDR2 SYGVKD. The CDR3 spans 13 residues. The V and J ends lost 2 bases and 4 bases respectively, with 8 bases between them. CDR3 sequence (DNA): TGTGCCATCAGTGAGGAGGAGGGCTATGGCTACACCTTC. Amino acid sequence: CAISEEEGYGYTF.

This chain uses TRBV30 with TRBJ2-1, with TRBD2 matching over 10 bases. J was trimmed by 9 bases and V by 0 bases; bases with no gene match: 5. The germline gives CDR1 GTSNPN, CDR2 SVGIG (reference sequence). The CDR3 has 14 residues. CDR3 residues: CAWSVAGGTREQFF. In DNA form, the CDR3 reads TGTGCCTGGAGTGTAGCGGGGGGGACGCGTGAGCAGTTCTTC.

CDR3 sequence reads: CASSPRQAPQPQHF. In DNA form, the CDR3 reads TGTGCCAGCAGCCCTCGACAGGCGCCGCAGCCCCAGCATTTT. The chain links TRBV3-1 (or the pseudogene TRBV3-2) to TRBJ1-5, with a possible D match to TRBD1 (6 bases). CDR1 and CDR2 (germline): LGHDT, YNNKEL (reference sequence). There are 14 residues in the CDR3. Trimming removed 4 bases at V and 7 bases at J, with 14 bases between.

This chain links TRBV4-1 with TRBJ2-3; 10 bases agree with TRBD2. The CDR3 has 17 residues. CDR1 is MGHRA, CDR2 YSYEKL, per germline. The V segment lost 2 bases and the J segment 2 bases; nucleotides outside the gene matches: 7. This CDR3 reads CASSQKKLAGNTDTQYF. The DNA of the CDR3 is TGCGCCAGCAGCCAAAAGAAACTAGCGGGGAACACAGATACGCAGTATTTT.

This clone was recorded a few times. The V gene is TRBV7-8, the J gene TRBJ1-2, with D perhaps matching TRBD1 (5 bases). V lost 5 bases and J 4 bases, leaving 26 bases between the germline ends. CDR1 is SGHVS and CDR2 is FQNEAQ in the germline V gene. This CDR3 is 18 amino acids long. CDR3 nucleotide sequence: TGTGCCAGCAGCCCGGAAGGAGGGCGGGACGAACATCTCTATGGCTACACCTTC. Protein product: CASSPEGGRDEHLYGYTF.

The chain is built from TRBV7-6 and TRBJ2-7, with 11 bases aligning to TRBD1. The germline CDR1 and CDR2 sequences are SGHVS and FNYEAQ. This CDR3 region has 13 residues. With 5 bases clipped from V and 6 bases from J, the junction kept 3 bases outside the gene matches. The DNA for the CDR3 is TGTGCCAGCAGCCAGGGACAGGGGGGCGAGCAGTACTTC. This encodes CASSQGQGGEQYF.

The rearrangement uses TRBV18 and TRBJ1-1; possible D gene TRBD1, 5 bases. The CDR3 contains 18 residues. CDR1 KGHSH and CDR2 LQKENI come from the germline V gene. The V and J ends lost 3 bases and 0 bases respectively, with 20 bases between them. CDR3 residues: CASSPLEFGGTMNTEAFF. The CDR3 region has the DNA TGTGCCAGCTCACCTTTGGAATTCGGAGGGACTATGAACACTGAAGCTTTCTTT.

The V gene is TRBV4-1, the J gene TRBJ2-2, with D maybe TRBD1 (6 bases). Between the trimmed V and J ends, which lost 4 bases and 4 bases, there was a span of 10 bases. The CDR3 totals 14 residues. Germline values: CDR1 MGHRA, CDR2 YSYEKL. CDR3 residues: CASSRLGGTGELFF. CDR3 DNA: TGCGCCAGCAGCCGGCTAGGGGGCACCGGGGAGCTGTTTTTT.